These T cell receptor beta chains were read from a single sample in a study of T cells after yellow fever vaccination. TCRdb called the 5' RACE reads again in MiXCR, with one record for every CDR3 protein. The sample includes just under 600,000 distinct CDR3 sequences, approximately 13% of them seen just once. Sequences were derived from PBMCs, sampled on the day of the yellow fever booster vaccination. These receptors were obtained from a young man who received the YFV17D yellow fever vaccine. The CDR3 runs from the conserved cysteine through the conserved F or W. A D gene is named only where the DNA matches it firmly. Size tells how often a clone was seen (once, few, many) or the class of an expanded clone, and some rows leave it out.

v_call,clone_size,d_call,j_call,cdr3_nt,cdr3_aa
TRBV7-2,few,TRBD2,TRBJ2-7,TGTGCCAGCAGCTTGGCAGCGGGAGGGAGCCTCTACGAGCAGTACTTC,CASSLAAGGSLYEQYF
TRBV12-3/TRBV12-4,-,-,TRBJ1-1,TGTGCCAGCAGTTTAGCGAAGGGTTCGAACACTGAAGCTTTCTTT,CASSLAKGSNTEAFF
TRBV28,-,-,TRBJ1-5,TGTGCCAGCAAGCTACGGGCGGACAGCAATCAGCCCCAGCATTTT,CASKLRADSNQPQHF
TRBV9,few,-,TRBJ2-5,TGTGCCAGCAGCGTAGGTCACCGCCAAGAGACCCAGTACTTC,CASSVGHRQETQYF
TRBV4-3,few,TRBD2,TRBJ2-3,TGCGCCAGCAGCCAAGCCGGGACTAGTGGTACGCAGTATTTT,CASSQAGTSGTQYF
TRBV2,few,-,TRBJ2-1,TGTGCCAGCGGAAGCGACTTTTACAATGAGCGGTTCTTC,CASGSDFYNERFF
TRBV7-3,-,TRBD1,TRBJ1-3,TGTGCCAGCAGCATTACAGGGGGCTCCTCTGGAAACACCATATATTTT,CASSITGGSSGNTIYF
TRBV11-2,-,-,TRBJ1-1,TGTGCCAGCAGCGGGGATCTTATGAACACTGAAGCTTTCTTT,CASSGDLMNTEAFF
TRBV18,-,-,TRBJ2-6,TGTGCCAGCTCACTGGGACATAACTCAGCTGGGGCCAACGTCCTGACTTTC,CASSLGHNSAGANVLTF
TRBV20-1,-,TRBD1,TRBJ2-3,TGCAGTGCTAGCGGGGACAGGGAAGCAGATACGCAGTATTTT,CSASGDREADTQYF
TRBV12-3/TRBV12-4,-,TRBD1,TRBJ1-5,TGTGCCAGCAGCCCCGGGACAGGGCAGCCCCAGCATTTT,CASSPGTGQPQHF
TRBV5-1,few,-,TRBJ2-3,TGCGCCAGCAGCTTGAGCCTCGGGAGTGGAAACACAGATACGCAGTATTTT,CASSLSLGSGNTDTQYF
TRBV5-6,few,-,TRBJ1-1,TGTGCCAGCTTAGGGACGCTCACTGAAGCTTTCTTT,CASLGTLTEAFF
TRBV11-1,few,TRBD1,TRBJ2-6,TGTGCCAGCAGCTTCCAAGGGGGCGCTGGGGCCAACGTCCTGACTTTC,CASSFQGGAGANVLTF
TRBV28,few,-,TRBJ1-3,TGTGCCAGCAGCGCCGGGGGCCGAAACACCATATATTTT,CASSAGGRNTIYF
TRBV5-1,few,TRBD2,TRBJ2-7,TGCGCCAGCAGCTTGGCCGGAGCGGGAACGAAGAACGAGCAGTACTTC,CASSLAGAGTKNEQYF
TRBV20-1,many,TRBD1,TRBJ1-2,TGCAGTGCTTTACCGGGACAGGGGTATGGCTACACCTTC,CSALPGQGYGYTF
TRBV13,few,-,TRBJ2-7,TGTGCCAGCAGCTTTCGGACGGGGACTTTAGAGCAGTACTTC,CASSFRTGTLEQYF
TRBV6-5,few,-,TRBJ2-3,TGTGCCAGCAGTTACTGGGGTACGCAGTATTTT,CASSYWGTQYF
TRBV19,-,-,TRBJ2-3,TGTGCCAGTAGCCCAGGCAGGCGGGGAAGCACAGATACGCAGTATTTT,CASSPGRRGSTDTQYF
TRBV12-3/TRBV12-4,few,TRBD1,TRBJ2-4,TGTGCCAGCAGTTTAGGAGGGACAGGGGGCAGCATTCAGTACTTC,CASSLGGTGGSIQYF
TRBV6-2/TRBV6-3,few,-,TRBJ1-3,TGTGCCAGCAGTTACCGAGGAGGGACCGGAAACACCATATATTTT,CASSYRGGTGNTIYF
TRBV2,few,-,TRBJ1-6,TGTGCCAGCAGTGAAAGCCCGCTGCTCCACTTT,CASSESPLLHF
TRBV20-1,-,-,TRBJ2-3,TGCAGTGCCTTACCCGAGGGGCGGGGTACAGATACGCAGTATTTT,CSALPEGRGTDTQYF
TRBV15,few,-,TRBJ2-2,TGTGCCACCGCTGAGGTGAACACCGGGGAGCTGTTTTTT,CATAEVNTGELFF
TRBV3-1,few,-,TRBJ2-1,TGTGCCAGCAGCGTGGACCCCGCCGCCTACAATGAGCAGTTCTTC,CASSVDPAAYNEQFF
TRBV2,few,-,TRBJ1-5,TGTGCCAGCAGGGGATCGGGGCCCCAGCATTTT,CASRGSGPQHF
TRBV6-4,few,TRBD2,TRBJ2-7,TGTGCCAGCACGGCCCGGACTAGCGGGAGGGGAGGGGTCTACGAGCAGTACTTC,CASTARTSGRGGVYEQYF
TRBV9,-,TRBD2,TRBJ2-3,TGTGCCAGCAGCGGGGCTAGCGGGAGTGAGTATTTT,CASSGASGSEYF
TRBV28,-,-,TRBJ1-3,TGTGCCAGCAGCCGGGAGGGCACCATATATTTT,CASSREGTIYF
TRBV25-1,-,TRBD2,TRBJ2-2,TGTGCCAGCAGTGAAGGCGGGAGAGGCACCGGGGAGCTGTTTTTT,CASSEGGRGTGELFF
TRBV10-3,-,TRBD2,TRBJ2-7,TGTGCCATCAGTGCTAGTGAGGCTAGCGGGGCCTACGAGCAGTACTTC,CAISASEASGAYEQYF
TRBV5-1,-,-,TRBJ2-7,TGCGCCAGCAGCGTGGCCGGGGCAGCCTCCTACGAGCAGTACTTC,CASSVAGAASYEQYF
TRBV9,-,TRBD2,TRBJ2-1,TGTGCCAGCAGCCCCAGCGGGGCAAGCTCCTACAATGAGCAGTTCTTC,CASSPSGASSYNEQFF
TRBV24-1,few,-,TRBJ2-7,-,CATSDVGTGTYF
TRBV7-6,few,TRBD2,TRBJ2-2,TGTGCCAGCAGCCGCAGACCTAGCGGGAACACCGGGGAGCTGTTTTTT,CASSRRPSGNTGELFF
TRBV5-1,few,TRBD2,TRBJ2-2,TGCGCCAGCAGCCCAGGACTAGCGGGAGGGACGAACACCGGGGAGCTGTTTTTT,CASSPGLAGGTNTGELFF
TRBV29-1,few,TRBD1,TRBJ1-1,TGCAGCGTTACCAGGGGGCTAGGGACTGAAGCTTTCTTT,CSVTRGLGTEAFF
TRBV20-1,-,-,TRBJ2-1,TGCAGTGCTAAACTGGCCTGGGGCAATGAGCAGTTCTTC,CSAKLAWGNEQFF
TRBV7-9,few,TRBD2,TRBJ2-1,TGTGCCAGCAGTCATCTAGCGGGAGGCAATGAGCAGTTCTTC,CASSHLAGGNEQFF
TRBV12-2,-,-,TRBJ2-7,TGTGCAAGTCGCGTAGCGGGAGCTCCCTCCTACGAGCAGTACTTC,CASRVAGAPSYEQYF
TRBV29-1,-,-,TRBJ2-5,TGCAGCGTTGAATTGGTTCTCCAGACCCAGTACTTC,CSVELVLQTQYF
TRBV19,-,TRBD1,TRBJ2-3,TGTGCCAGTAGTCTCGGGACAGCAGGTACAGATACGCAGTATTTT,CASSLGTAGTDTQYF
TRBV11-2,few,TRBD2,TRBJ2-2,TGTGCCAGCAGCTTAGTAGGGCTAGCGGGACTGAACACCGGGGAGCTGTTTTTT,CASSLVGLAGLNTGELFF
TRBV19,once,-,TRBJ2-5,TGTGCCAGTAGTATAGTTTCGGGAGCGGAGACCCAGTACTTC,CASSIVSGAETQYF
TRBV4-2,-,TRBD1,TRBJ1-5,TGTGCCAGCAGCCCAGGGACAGGGGCTTTTAGCAATCAGCCCCAGCATTTT,CASSPGTGAFSNQPQHF
TRBV7-7,few,-,TRBJ2-5,TGTGCCAGCAGCGCCAAGGGGGGGCAAGAGACCCAGTACTTC,CASSAKGGQETQYF
TRBV6-1,few,-,TRBJ2-4,TGTGCCAGCACGATAGGTTCCCGGAACAAAAACATTCAGTACTTC,CASTIGSRNKNIQYF
TRBV20-1,-,TRBD2,TRBJ2-3,TGCAGTGCCCTTTCGGCGGGAGGGACCACAGATACGCAGTATTTT,CSALSAGGTTDTQYF
TRBV3-1,-,-,TRBJ2-3,TGTGCCAGCAGCCATCAGGACCGCCCCACAGATACGCAGTATTTT,CASSHQDRPTDTQYF
TRBV7-9,few,-,TRBJ1-2,TGTGCCAGCAGCTTAGTCGGCCCCGGGGGCTACACCTTC,CASSLVGPGGYTF
TRBV12-3/TRBV12-4,-,-,TRBJ2-6,TGTGCCATCAGCGCAAGCTCTGGGGCCCACGTCCTGACTTTC,CAISASSGAHVLTF
TRBV6-2/TRBV6-3,few,TRBD1,TRBJ2-5,TGTGCCAGCAGTTACAGGGGGCACAAAGAGACCCAGTACTTC,CASSYRGHKETQYF
TRBV7-2,few,-,TRBJ2-7,TGTGCCAGCAGCTTAGGGCAGGGACCATCCTACGAGCAGTACTTC,CASSLGQGPSYEQYF
TRBV29-1,-,-,TRBJ1-1,TGCAGCGTTGAGCGGAGAGAAGCTTTCTTT,CSVERREAFF
TRBV19,few,TRBD1,TRBJ2-2,TGTGCCACCCGCCGGGGACAGGGGGAATCCGGGGAGCTGTTTTTT,CATRRGQGESGELFF
TRBV28,-,-,TRBJ2-4,TGTGCCAGCAGGCTTCGGGGCGGAGGAAACATTCAGTACTTC,CASRLRGGGNIQYF
TRBV27,few,-,TRBJ2-5,TGTGCCAGCAGTTTATACGGGGGCGAGACCCAGTACTTC,CASSLYGGETQYF
TRBV12-3/TRBV12-4,-,-,TRBJ2-7,TGTGCCAGCAGTCCCTATACTAGCTTCGAGCAGTACTTC,CASSPYTSFEQYF